This is a list of T cell receptor beta chains from one sample in a study of T-cell memory formation after mild COVID-19. TCRdb re-analysed the 5' RACE reads in MiXCR, keeping a single row per CDR3 protein. The sample includes fewer than 700,000 distinct CDR3 sequences, about a sixth of them seen just once. The sample taken for sequencing was PBMCs or a T cell subset sorted from them (not recorded which). These TCRs come from an adult woman who had mild COVID-19 (a few samples of this study predate the infection). Cell type and time point are not known. CDR3s include the opening cysteine and the closing phenylalanine or tryptophan. The D gene is left open where the match is weak. Only some rows state a clone size, as once, few, many or a class for expanded clones.

V	J	size	D	CDR3	DNA
TRBV3-1	TRBJ1-1	.	.	CASSFTGQSTEAFF	TGTGCCAGCAGCTTCACCGGACAGAGCACTGAAGCTTTCTTT
TRBV5-1	TRBJ2-3	few	.	CASSQQDTQYF	TGCGCCAGCAGCCAGCAGGATACGCAGTATTTT
TRBV7-9	TRBJ2-1	.	TRBD1	CASSLPPGTGGLNEQFF	TGTGCCAGCAGCTTACCTCCCGGGACAGGGGGATTAAATGAGCAGTTCTTC
TRBV6-5	TRBJ1-2	.	.	CASSPQDRNYGYTF	TGTGCCAGCAGTCCCCAGGACAGAAACTATGGCTACACCTTC
TRBV19	TRBJ1-1	few	.	CASSKWEDTEAFF	TGTGCCAGTAGTAAGTGGGAGGACACTGAAGCTTTCTTT
TRBV15	TRBJ2-5	few	TRBD2	CATSRATSGDQETQYF	TGTGCCACCAGCAGAGCAACTAGCGGGGACCAAGAGACCCAGTACTTC
TRBV11-2	TRBJ2-6	.	TRBD1	CASSHLRDREGSGANVLTF	TGTGCCAGCAGCCACCTCCGGGACAGGGAAGGCTCTGGGGCCAACGTCCTGACTTTC
TRBV9	TRBJ2-2	few	.	CASRKTVANTGELFF	TGTGCCAGCAGAAAGACAGTCGCGAACACCGGGGAGCTGTTTTTT
TRBV2	TRBJ2-7	.	.	CASTPPGKFTYEQYF	TGTGCCAGCACCCCCCCGGGTAAATTCACCTACGAGCAGTACTTC
TRBV24-1	TRBJ2-3	.	.	CATSDFPTDTQYF	TGTGCCACCAGTGATTTTCCCACAGATACGCAGTATTTT
TRBV5-5	TRBJ1-1	.	.	CASSDRRTNTEAFF	TGTGCCAGCAGTGACCGACGGACGAACACTGAAGCTTTCTTT
TRBV2	TRBJ2-7	.	.	CASSEGGTHYSYEQYF	TGTGCCAGCAGTGAAGGAGGAACACACTACTCCTACGAGCAGTACTTC
TRBV20-1	TRBJ1-2	few	TRBD1	CSARSLGQGTGYTF	TGCAGTGCTAGATCCCTTGGACAGGGTACTGGCTACACCTTC
TRBV20-1	TRBJ2-3	few	.	CSATDQWDTQYF	TGCAGTGCGACCGACCAGTGGGATACGCAGTATTTT
TRBV6-5	TRBJ2-1	.	.	CASSYYDRYNEQFF	TGTGCCAGCAGTTACTACGACAGGTACAATGAGCAGTTCTTC
TRBV12-3/TRBV12-4	TRBJ2-1	.	.	CASSPWGRETLKYNEQFF	TGTGCCAGCAGCCCCTGGGGGCGGGAGACCCTAAAGTACAATGAGCAGTTCTTC
TRBV5-6	TRBJ2-7	few	.	CASTAWGAPSYEQYF	TGTGCCAGCACCGCATGGGGGGCACCTAGCTACGAGCAGTACTTC
TRBV12-3/TRBV12-4	TRBJ2-1	.	.	CASSLGGATNNEQFF	TGTGCCAGCAGTTTAGGGGGGGCCACCAACAATGAGCAGTTCTTC
TRBV12-3/TRBV12-4	TRBJ2-2	.	TRBD1	CASSFRTGIAGELFF	TGTGCCAGCAGTTTCCGGACAGGGATTGCCGGGGAGCTGTTTTTT
TRBV4-3	TRBJ1-5	few	.	CASSQERNNQPQHF	TGCGCCAGCAGCCAAGAACGGAACAATCAGCCCCAGCATTTT
TRBV5-1	TRBJ2-1	few	TRBD2	CASSFSGSGNEQFF	TGCGCCAGCAGCTTTAGCGGGAGTGGAAATGAGCAGTTCTTC
TRBV5-1	TRBJ2-7	.	TRBD1	CASSLEAGGHEQYF	TGCGCCAGCAGCTTGGAGGCAGGGGGCCACGAGCAGTACTTC
TRBV4-1	TRBJ2-5	few	.	CASSQDAGAETQYF	TGCGCCAGCAGCCAAGATGCGGGGGCAGAGACCCAGTACTTC
TRBV12-3/TRBV12-4	TRBJ2-7	few	.	CASSLEGPGPYEQYF	TGTGCCAGCAGTTTAGAGGGTCCGGGCCCCTACGAGCAGTACTTC
TRBV7-2	TRBJ2-1	.	TRBD2	CASSLAGLKDNEQFF	TGTGCCAGCAGCCTAGCGGGACTGAAAGACAATGAGCAGTTCTTC
TRBV6-2/TRBV6-3	TRBJ1-2	.	.	CASSYGRSNYGYTF	TGTGCCAGCAGTTACGGTCGGAGTAACTATGGCTACACCTTC
TRBV24-1	TRBJ2-5	.	.	CATSEARQGRGETQYF	TGTGCCACCAGTGAGGCCAGGCAGGGTCGGGGGGAGACCCAGTACTTC
TRBV20-1	TRBJ2-7	many	.	CSARGQLDYEQYF	TGCAGTGCTAGAGGGCAGCTAGACTACGAGCAGTACTTC
TRBV15	TRBJ2-3	.	.	CATSRGKLWASTTSTDTQYF	TGTGCCACCAGCAGAGGAAAATTATGGGCTAGCACCACTAGCACAGATACGCAGTATTTT
TRBV5-1	TRBJ2-3	many	.	CASSLEGYTDTQYF	TGCGCCAGCAGCTTGGAGGGTTACACAGATACGCAGTATTTT
TRBV5-1	TRBJ2-3	few	TRBD1	CASSSRQGARGDTQYF	TGCGCCAGCAGTTCCAGACAGGGGGCGAGAGGCGATACGCAGTATTTT
TRBV12-3/TRBV12-4	TRBJ2-2	few	.	CASSTSRGARAGELFF	TGTGCCAGCAGCACGTCCCGGGGGGCGCGGGCCGGGGAGCTGTTTTTT
TRBV2	TRBJ1-1	.	.	CASSDRTRAFF	TGTGCCAGCAGTGACAGGACCAGAGCTTTCTTT
TRBV7-9	TRBJ2-1	many	TRBD2	CASSLVLAGEDNEQFF	TGTGCCAGCAGCTTAGTCCTAGCGGGAGAAGACAATGAGCAGTTCTTC
TRBV9	TRBJ2-5	few	.	CASSVQDYPETQYF	TGTGCCAGCAGCGTACAAGACTACCCAGAGACCCAGTACTTC
TRBV24-1	TRBJ2-3	many	TRBD1	CATSERGQRWVTDTQYF	TGTGCCACCAGTGAACGGGGACAGAGGTGGGTCACAGATACGCAGTATTTT
TRBV12-3/TRBV12-4	TRBJ2-3	few	.	CASSLAFGAALTDTQYF	TGTGCCAGCAGTTTAGCCTTTGGAGCGGCCCTCACAGATACGCAGTATTTT
TRBV24-1	TRBJ2-1	many	TRBD2	CATSDTGRAKEQFF	TGTGCCACCAGTGATACCGGGAGGGCCAAGGAGCAGTTCTTC
TRBV30	TRBJ2-1	.	.	CAWSVLLGNEQFF	TGTGCCTGGAGTGTACTCCTGGGCAATGAGCAGTTCTTC
TRBV9	TRBJ2-1	.	.	CASSATFPIEQFF	TGTGCCAGCAGCGCGACCTTTCCAATAGAGCAGTTCTTC
TRBV19	TRBJ2-7	.	.	CASSIRVGRVEQYF	TGTGCCAGTAGTATCCGGGTTGGCAGGGTCGAGCAGTACTTC
TRBV30	TRBJ2-3	many	.	CAWSSLGTTDTQYF	TGTGCCTGGAGTTCTCTTGGGACCACAGATACGCAGTATTTT
TRBV4-1	TRBJ2-1	.	.	CASSQESRSSYNEQFF	TGCGCCAGCAGCCAAGAATCTCGGAGCTCCTACAATGAGCAGTTCTTC
TRBV7-9	TRBJ1-1	few	.	CASSPKGSDTEAFF	TGTGCCAGCAGCCCCAAAGGCAGCGACACTGAAGCTTTCTTT
TRBV12-3/TRBV12-4	TRBJ2-2	.	TRBD2	CASRYQGLAGLTRELFF	TGTGCCAGCAGATACCAGGGACTAGCGGGACTCACCCGGGAGCTGTTTTTT
TRBV7-3	TRBJ2-2	few	.	CASSLGAPSGELFF	TGTGCCAGCAGCTTGGGGGCACCTAGCGGGGAGCTGTTTTTT
TRBV9	TRBJ2-5	few	TRBD2	CASSVNSGAGQETQYF	TGTGCCAGCAGCGTCAATAGCGGGGCGGGCCAAGAGACCCAGTACTTC
TRBV2	TRBJ2-3	.	TRBD2	CASSELSSGVSTDTQYF	TGTGCCAGCAGTGAATTGTCGAGCGGGGTTAGCACAGATACGCAGTATTTT
TRBV9	TRBJ2-1	.	.	CASSVVGGPNNEQFF	TGTGCCAGCAGCGTAGTGGGGGGGCCAAACAATGAGCAGTTCTTC
TRBV20-1	TRBJ2-7	.	.	CSARQGLTYEQYF	TGCAGTGCTAGGCAGGGTCTAACCTACGAGCAGTACTTC
TRBV20-1	TRBJ2-3	.	.	CSALRGGASTDTQYF	TGCAGTGCCTTGAGAGGGGGAGCTAGCACAGATACGCAGTATTTT
TRBV24-1	TRBJ2-5	few	.	CATSSGTVPRLETQYF	TGTGCCACCAGTAGTGGGACTGTACCACGGTTGGAGACCCAGTACTTC
TRBV3-1	TRBJ2-3	.	TRBD2	CASSQVFGGVLGDTQYF	TGTGCCAGCAGCCAAGTATTCGGGGGGGTATTAGGAGATACGCAGTATTTT
TRBV6-5	TRBJ1-1	.	TRBD1	CASSRGTGDTEAFF	TGTGCCAGCAGCCGCGGGACAGGGGACACTGAAGCTTTCTTT